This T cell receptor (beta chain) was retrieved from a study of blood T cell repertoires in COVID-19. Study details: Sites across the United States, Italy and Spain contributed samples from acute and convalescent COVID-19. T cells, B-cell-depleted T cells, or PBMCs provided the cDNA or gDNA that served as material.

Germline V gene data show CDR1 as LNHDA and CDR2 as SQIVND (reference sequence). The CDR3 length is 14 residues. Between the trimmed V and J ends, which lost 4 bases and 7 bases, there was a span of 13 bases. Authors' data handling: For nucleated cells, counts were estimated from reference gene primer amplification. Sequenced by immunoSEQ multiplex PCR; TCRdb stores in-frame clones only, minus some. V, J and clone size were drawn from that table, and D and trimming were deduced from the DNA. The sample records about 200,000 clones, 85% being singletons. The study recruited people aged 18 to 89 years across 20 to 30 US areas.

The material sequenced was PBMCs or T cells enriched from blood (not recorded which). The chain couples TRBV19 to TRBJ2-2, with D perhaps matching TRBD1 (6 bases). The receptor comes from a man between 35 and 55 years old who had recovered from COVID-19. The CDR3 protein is CASSTGQFNGELFF. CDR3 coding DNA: TGTGCCAGTAGTACCGGACAGTTCAACGGGGAGCTGTTTTTT.